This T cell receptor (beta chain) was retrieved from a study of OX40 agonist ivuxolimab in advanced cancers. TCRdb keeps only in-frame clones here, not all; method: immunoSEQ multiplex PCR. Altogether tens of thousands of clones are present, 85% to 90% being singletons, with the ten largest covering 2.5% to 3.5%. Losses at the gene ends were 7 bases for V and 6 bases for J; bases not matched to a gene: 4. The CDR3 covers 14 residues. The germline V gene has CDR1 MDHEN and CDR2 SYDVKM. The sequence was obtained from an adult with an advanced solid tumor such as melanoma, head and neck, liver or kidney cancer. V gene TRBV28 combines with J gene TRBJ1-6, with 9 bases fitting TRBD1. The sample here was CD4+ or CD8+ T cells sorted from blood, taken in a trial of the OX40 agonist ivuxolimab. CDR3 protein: CASTAGQGNSPLHF. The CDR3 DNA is TGTGCCAGCACTGCGGGACAGGGTAATTCACCCCTCCACTTT.